The 11 T cell receptor delta chains in this list originate from one sample, sequenced in a study of gamma-delta chains in newborns, infants, children. TCRdb reanalyzed the reads using CATT. The sample shows about 3,000 delta-chain clones, 10% of them seen only once. The sequenced material came from blood. The receptors stem from a child who was a newborn, infant or young child, either healthy, febrile or measles-vaccinated (not recorded which).

Remarks on this clone: This may be a read error: a much more frequent sequence differs by one nucleotide. The chain has TRDV2 and TRDJ3; 8 nucleotides match TRDD3. TCRdb lists no J gene, so it was determined here by aligning the DNA to germline. CDR1 is GEAIGNYY and CDR2 is EKD in the germline V gene. The CDR3 consists of 20 residues. The CDR3 nucleotides are TGTGCCTGTGACACCGCTACTGGGGGTCCCCGCTCCTGGGACGCCCGACAGATGTTTTTC. Translating gives CACDTATGGPRSWDARQMFF.

Judged by abundance, this clone is medium-sized (0.01 to 0.1%). This CDR3 is also generated by other DNA sequences in the sample. The chain recombines TRDV2 with TRDJ3; D not certain. The V end was cut by 1 base, the J end by 0 bases, with 9 bases between. The CDR3 sequence is 17 residues long. CDR1 is GEAIGNYY, CDR2 EKD, per germline. This chain's CDR3 is CACDTTASSWDTRQMFF. DNA of the CDR3: TGTGCCTGTGACACAACGGCAAGCTCCTGGGACACCCGACAGATGTTTTTC.

V and J are TRDV2 and TRDJ3; weak D call: TRDD3 (6 bases). TCRdb offers no J gene call, so here the DNA was matched to germline to obtain one. The V and J ends lost 1 base and 0 bases respectively, with 15 bases between them. The CDR3 sequence is 19 residues long. Germline loops: CDR1 GEAIGNYY, CDR2 EKD. DNA of the CDR3: TGTGCCTGTGACACTGGGGGGGCAAGGAGCTCCTGGGACACCCGACAGATGTTTTTC. It yields the protein CACDTGGARSSWDTRQMFF.

Notes on this clone: A read error may explain this, as a much larger clone is one base away. The chain has TRDV2 and TRDJ3, with TRDD3 identical over 9 bases. Germline lookup yields CDR1 GEAIGNYY and CDR2 EKD. The CDR3 covers 19 residues. With V trimmed by 5 bases and J by 2 bases, 12 bases remained unmatched. CDR3: CACGPILLGETWDTRQMFF. The CDR3 bases are TGTGCCTGTGGACCGATCCTACTGGGGGAGACCTGGGACACCCGACAGATGTTTTTC.

This clone was observed a few times. A much bigger clone sits one base away, suggesting this may be a read error. This CDR3 is also generated by other DNA sequences in the sample. This rearrangement joins TRDV2 to TRDJ3; 11 positions match TRDD3. Germline CDR1 reads GEAIGNYY; CDR2 reads EKD. There are 19 residues in the CDR3. The CDR3 loop reads CACDTLGDTRSWDTRQMFF. The CDR3 DNA follows: TGTGCCTGCGACACTCTGGGGGATACCCGCTCCTGGGACACCCGACAGATGTTTTTC.

This clone is deemed medium-sized (0.01 to 0.1%). The chain has TRDV2 and TRDJ3; TRDD3 matches 7 bases. V lost 0 bases to trimming and J lost 2 bases; unmatched junction nucleotides: 6. The V gene's germline CDR1 is GEAIGNYY and CDR2 EKD. The CDR3 length is 18 residues. CDR3 region: CACDTGGIPPWDTRQMFF. Here the CDR3 DNA reads TGTGCCTGTGACACCGGTGGGATACCCCCCTGGGACACCCGACAGATGTTTTTC.

For this clone: This clone may be a read error of a much larger clone one base away. The same CDR3 can be traced to other DNA sequences in this sample. The J gene is TRDJ3, the V gene TRDV2, with TRDD3 matching 9 bases. The CDR3 runs 18 residues. Germline V lookup: CDR1 GEAIGNYY, CDR2 EKD. Written as DNA, the CDR3 is TGTGCTTGTGACAACGTACTGGGGGACTCCTGGGACACCCGACAGATGTTTTTC. Its protein product is CACDNVLGDSWDTRQMFF.

A word on this clone: Being one base from a much bigger clone, this may be a read error. Other DNA sequences from this sample encode an identical CDR3 as well. The V call is TRDV2, the J call TRDJ2; TRDD3 matches at 12 bases. CDR1 is GEAIGNYY and CDR2 is EKD in the germline V gene. The CDR3 runs to 15 residues. The CDR3 loop reads CACDVLGDTTAQLFF. In nucleotides, the CDR3 is TGTGCCTGTGACGTACTGGGGGATACAACAGCGCAACTCTTCTTT.

About this clone itself: Since a much larger clone is just one base distant, this may be a read error. Other DNA sequences in this sample translate to the same CDR3. The V gene is TRDV2, the J gene TRDJ3, with 11 bases fitting TRDD3. There are 21 residues in the CDR3. Germline V gives CDR1 GEAIGNYY, CDR2 EKD. The CDR3 loop is CACDSWGIHDSSSWDTRQMFF. The CDR3 DNA follows: TGTGCCTGTGACTCCTGGGGGATACACGATTCCAGCTCCTGGGACACCAGACAGATGTTTTTC.

The V gene is TRDV1, the J gene TRDJ1, with TRDD3 matching over 11 bases. Germline CDR1 reads TSWWSYY; CDR2 reads QGS. With 2 bases clipped from V and 0 bases from J, the junction kept 11 bases outside the gene matches. There are 19 residues in the CDR3. The CDR3 spells CALGERALLGDSYTDKLIF. The CDR3, as DNA: TGTGCTCTTGGGGAAAGGGCCTTACTGGGGGATAGTTACACCGATAAACTCATCTTT.

This clone is termed medium-sized (0.01 to 0.1%). This rearrangement joins TRDV2 to TRDJ3; 8 bases agree with TRDD3. The length of the CDR3 is 19 residues. From germline, CDR1 is GEAIGNYY and CDR2 EKD. V lost 3 bases and J lost 0; bases outside the gene matches: 9. CDR3 sequence reads: CACDAVLGASSWDTRQMFF. Written as DNA, the CDR3 is TGTGCCTGTGACGCAGTACTGGGGGCAAGCTCCTGGGACACCCGACAGATGTTTTTC.